Here is one TCR beta chain with its context. The data belong to a study of early T cells in non-severe SARS-CoV-2 infection. For the study at large: Chains stayed unpaired after sequencing of bulk RNA from unsorted whole blood.

Molecules of cDNA were individually given unique molecular identifiers that were attached to them. MiXCR, applied by TCRdb to the 5' RACE reads, yields one record per CDR3 protein. The sample includes tens of thousands of distinct CDR3 sequences, about 12% of them seen just once. The sequence was obtained from an adult who was a healthcare worker with PCR-confirmed SARS-CoV-2 infection or an uninfected control (not recorded which). The source was whole blood, collected at baseline.

As DNA, the CDR3 is TGTGCCAGCAGCTCGACGGCAGGGGCTAACTCTGGAAACACCATATATTTT. It codes for CASSSTAGANSGNTIYF. The chain combines TRBV7-2 with TRBJ1-3, with a tentative D call TRBD1 (6 bases). The CDR3 covers 17 residues. Germline CDR1 SGHTA, CDR2 FQGNSA. Trimming removed 4 bases at V and 0 bases at J, with 16 bases between.